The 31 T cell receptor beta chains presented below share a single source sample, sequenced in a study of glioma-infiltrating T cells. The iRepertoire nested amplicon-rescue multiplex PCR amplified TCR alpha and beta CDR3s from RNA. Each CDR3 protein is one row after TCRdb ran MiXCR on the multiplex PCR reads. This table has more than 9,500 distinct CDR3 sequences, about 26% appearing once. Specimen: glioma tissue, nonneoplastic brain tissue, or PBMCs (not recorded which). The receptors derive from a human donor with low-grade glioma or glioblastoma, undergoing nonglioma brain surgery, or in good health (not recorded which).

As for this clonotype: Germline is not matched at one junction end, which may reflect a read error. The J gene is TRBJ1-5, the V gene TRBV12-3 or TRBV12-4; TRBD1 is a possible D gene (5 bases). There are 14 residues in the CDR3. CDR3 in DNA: TGTGCCAGCAGCGTGACAGCGGGCAACCAGCCCCAGCATTTT. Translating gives CASSVTAGNQPQHF.

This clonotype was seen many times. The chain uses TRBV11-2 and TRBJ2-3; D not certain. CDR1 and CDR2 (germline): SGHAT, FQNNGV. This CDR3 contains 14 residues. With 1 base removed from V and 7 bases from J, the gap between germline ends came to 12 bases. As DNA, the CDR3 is TGTGCCAGCAGCTTAGTGGGCAGCTCCTATACGCAGTATTTT. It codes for CASSLVGSSYTQYF.

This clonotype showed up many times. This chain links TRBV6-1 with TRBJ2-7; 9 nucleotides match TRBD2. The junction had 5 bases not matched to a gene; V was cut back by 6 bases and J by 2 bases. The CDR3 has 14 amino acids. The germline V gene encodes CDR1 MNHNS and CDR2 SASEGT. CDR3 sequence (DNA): TGTGCCAGCAGCTTTAGCGGGAGCCCCTACGAGCAGTACTTC. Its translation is CASSFSGSPYEQYF.

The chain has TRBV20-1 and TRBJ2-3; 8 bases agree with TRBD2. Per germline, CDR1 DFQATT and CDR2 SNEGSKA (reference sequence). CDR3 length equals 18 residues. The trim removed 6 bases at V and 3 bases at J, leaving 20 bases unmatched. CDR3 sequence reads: CSASSQDPLASGTDTQYF. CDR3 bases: TGCAGTGCCAGCAGCCAGGACCCCCTGGCTAGCGGGACAGATACGCAGTATTTT.

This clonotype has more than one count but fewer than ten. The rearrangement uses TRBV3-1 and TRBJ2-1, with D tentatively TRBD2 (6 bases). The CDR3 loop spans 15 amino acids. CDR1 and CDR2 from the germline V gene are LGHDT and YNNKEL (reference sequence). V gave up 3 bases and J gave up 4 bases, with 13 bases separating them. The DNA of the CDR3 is TGTGCCAGCAGCCAGACGGGGGAACCTTACAATGAGCAGTTCTTC. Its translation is CASSQTGEPYNEQFF.

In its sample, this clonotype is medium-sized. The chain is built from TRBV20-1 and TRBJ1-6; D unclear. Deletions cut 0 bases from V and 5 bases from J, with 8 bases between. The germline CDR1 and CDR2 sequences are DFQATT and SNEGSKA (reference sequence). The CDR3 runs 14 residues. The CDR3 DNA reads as TGCAGTGCTAGAGAGGGCGGGCATAATTCACCCCTCCACTTT. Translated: CSAREGGHNSPLHF.

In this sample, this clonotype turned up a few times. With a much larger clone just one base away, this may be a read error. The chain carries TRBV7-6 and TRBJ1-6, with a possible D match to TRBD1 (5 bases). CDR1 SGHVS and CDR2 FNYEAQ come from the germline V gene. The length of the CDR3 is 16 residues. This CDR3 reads CASSLGSGLGGSPIHF. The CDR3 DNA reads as TGTGCCAGCAGCTTGGGGTCGGGACTTGGTGGGTCACCCATCCACTTT.

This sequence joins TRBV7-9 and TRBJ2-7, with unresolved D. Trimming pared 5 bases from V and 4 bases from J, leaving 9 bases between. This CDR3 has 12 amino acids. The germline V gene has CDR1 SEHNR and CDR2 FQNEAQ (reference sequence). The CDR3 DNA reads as TGTGCCAGCAGCCGGGCCCTATACGAGCAGTACTTC. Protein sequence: CASSRALYEQYF.

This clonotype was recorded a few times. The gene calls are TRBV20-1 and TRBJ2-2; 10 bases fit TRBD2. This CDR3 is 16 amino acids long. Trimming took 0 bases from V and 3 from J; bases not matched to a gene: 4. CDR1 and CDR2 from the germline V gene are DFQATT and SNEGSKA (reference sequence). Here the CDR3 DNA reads TGCAGTGCTAGAGATGGAAGCGGGGGGGACACCGGGGAGCTGTTTTTT. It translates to CSARDGSGGDTGELFF.

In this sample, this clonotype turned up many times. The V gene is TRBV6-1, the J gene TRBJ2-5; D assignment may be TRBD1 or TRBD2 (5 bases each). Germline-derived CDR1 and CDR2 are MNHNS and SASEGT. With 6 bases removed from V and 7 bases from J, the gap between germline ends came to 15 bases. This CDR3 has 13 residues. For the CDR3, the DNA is TGTGCCAGCAGAGACGGGACGCTGGGGACCCAGTACTTC. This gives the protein CASRDGTLGTQYF.

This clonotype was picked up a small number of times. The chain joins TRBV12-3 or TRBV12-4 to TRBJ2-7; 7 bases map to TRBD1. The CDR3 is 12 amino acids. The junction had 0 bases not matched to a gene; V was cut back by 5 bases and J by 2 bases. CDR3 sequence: CASSQGAYEQYF. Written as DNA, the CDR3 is TGTGCCAGCAGTCAGGGGGCCTACGAGCAGTACTTC.

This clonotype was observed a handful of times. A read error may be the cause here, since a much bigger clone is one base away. CDR3 protein: CASSYEGSYNEQSF. The CDR3 DNA is TGTGCCAGCAGTTACGAAGGGTCCTACAATGAGCAGTCCTTC. The chain employs TRBV6-6 and TRBJ2-1; unclear D gene. From germline, CDR1 is MNHNY and CDR2 SVGAGI (reference sequence). This CDR3 region has 14 residues.

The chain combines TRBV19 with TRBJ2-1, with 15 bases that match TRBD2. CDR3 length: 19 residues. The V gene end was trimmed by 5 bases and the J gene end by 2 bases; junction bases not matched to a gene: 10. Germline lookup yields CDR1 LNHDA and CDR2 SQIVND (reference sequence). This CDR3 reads CASSRIGTSGRLPYNEQFF. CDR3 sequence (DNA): TGTGCCAGTAGTCGAATCGGGACTAGCGGGAGGCTACCCTACAATGAGCAGTTCTTC.

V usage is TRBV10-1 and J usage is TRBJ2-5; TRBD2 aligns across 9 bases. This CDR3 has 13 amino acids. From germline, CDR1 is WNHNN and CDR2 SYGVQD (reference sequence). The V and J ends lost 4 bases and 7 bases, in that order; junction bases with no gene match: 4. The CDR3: CASSASGTGTQYF. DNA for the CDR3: TGCGCCAGCAGTGCTAGCGGGACTGGGACCCAGTACTTC.

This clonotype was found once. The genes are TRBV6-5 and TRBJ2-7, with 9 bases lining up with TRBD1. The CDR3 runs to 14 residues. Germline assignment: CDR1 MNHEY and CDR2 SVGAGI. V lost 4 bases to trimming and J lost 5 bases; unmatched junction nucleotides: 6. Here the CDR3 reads CASSWTGATDEQYF. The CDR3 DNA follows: TGTGCCAGCAGTTGGACAGGGGCAACCGACGAGCAGTACTTC.

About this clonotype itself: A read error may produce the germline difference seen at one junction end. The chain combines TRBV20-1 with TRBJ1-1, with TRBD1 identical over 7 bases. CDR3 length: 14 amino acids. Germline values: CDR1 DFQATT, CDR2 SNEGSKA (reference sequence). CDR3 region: CSVRVVTGITEAFF. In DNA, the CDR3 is TGCAGTGTTAGAGTAGTGACAGGGATCACTGAAGCTTTCTTT.

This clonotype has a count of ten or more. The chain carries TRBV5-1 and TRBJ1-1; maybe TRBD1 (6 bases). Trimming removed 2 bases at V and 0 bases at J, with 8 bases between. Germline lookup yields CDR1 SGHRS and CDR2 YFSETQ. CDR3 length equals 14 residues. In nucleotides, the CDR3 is TGCGCCAGCAGCTTTGGGACAATGAACACTGAAGCTTTCTTT. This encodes CASSFGTMNTEAFF.

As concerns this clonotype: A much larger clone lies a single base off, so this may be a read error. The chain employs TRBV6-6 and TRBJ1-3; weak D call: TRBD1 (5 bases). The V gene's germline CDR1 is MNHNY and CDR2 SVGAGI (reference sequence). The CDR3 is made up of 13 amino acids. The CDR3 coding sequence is TGTGCCAGCTGGGGGGGACCTGGAGACACCATATATTTT. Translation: CASWGGPGDTIYF.

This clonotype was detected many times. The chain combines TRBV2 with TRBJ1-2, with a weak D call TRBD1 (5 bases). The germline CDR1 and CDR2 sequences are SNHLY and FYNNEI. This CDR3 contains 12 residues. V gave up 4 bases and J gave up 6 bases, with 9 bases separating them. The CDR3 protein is CASSAREDGYTF. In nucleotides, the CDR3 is TGTGCCAGCAGTGCCAGGGAGGATGGCTACACCTTC.

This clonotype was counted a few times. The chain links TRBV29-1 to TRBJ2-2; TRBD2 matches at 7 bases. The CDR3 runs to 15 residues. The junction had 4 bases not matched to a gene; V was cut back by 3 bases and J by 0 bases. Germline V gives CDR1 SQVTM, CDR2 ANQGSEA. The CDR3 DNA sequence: TGCAGCGTTGAGGCTAGCGGTACGAACACCGGGGAGCTGTTTTTT. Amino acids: CSVEASGTNTGELFF.

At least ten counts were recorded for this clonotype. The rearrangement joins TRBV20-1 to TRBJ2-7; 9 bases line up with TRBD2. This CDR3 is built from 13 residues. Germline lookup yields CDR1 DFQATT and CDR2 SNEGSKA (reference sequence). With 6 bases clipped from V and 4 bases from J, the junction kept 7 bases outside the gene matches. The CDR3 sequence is CSAKREARYEQYF. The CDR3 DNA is TGCAGTGCAAAGCGGGAGGCACGGTACGAGCAGTACTTC.

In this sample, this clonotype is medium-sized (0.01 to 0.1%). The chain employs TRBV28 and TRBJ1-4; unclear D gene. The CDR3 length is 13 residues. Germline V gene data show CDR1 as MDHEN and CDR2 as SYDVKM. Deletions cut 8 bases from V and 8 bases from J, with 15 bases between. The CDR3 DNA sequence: TGTGCCAGCGACCCTCCGGCGGGAGAAAAACTGTTTTTT. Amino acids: CASDPPAGEKLFF.

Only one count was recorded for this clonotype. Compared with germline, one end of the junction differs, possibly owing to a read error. CDR3 loop: CASKGTGRRNQLQHF. Here the CDR3 DNA reads TGTGCCAGTAAGGGAACAGGGAGGCGAAATCAGCTCCAGCATTTT. The chain is built from TRBV19 and TRBJ1-5; D possibly corresponds to TRBD1 (6 bases). The germline V gene encodes CDR1 LNHDA and CDR2 SQIVND (reference sequence). This CDR3 comprises 15 residues.

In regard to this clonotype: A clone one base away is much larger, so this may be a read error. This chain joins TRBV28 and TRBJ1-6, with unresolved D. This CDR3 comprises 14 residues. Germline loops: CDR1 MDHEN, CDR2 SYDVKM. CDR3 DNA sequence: TGTGCCAGCAGTACTACGATTTATAATTCACACCTCCACTTT. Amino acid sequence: CASSTTIYNSHLHF.

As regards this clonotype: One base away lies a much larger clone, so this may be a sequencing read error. Here the CDR3 reads CAGSYQGTKNIQYF. CDR3 DNA: TGTGCCGGCAGTTACCAGGGGACCAAAAACATTCAGTACTTC. V is TRBV6-6 and J is TRBJ2-4; D may be TRBD1 (6 bases). CDR1 and CDR2 from the germline V gene are MNHNY and SVGAGI (reference sequence). The CDR3 is made up of 14 amino acids.

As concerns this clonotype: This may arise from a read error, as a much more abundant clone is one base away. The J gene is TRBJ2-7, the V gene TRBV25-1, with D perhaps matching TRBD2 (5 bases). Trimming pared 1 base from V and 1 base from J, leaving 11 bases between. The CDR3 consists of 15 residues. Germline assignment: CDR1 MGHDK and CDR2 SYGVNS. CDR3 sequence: CASSESWERSYEQYF. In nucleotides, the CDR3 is TGTGCCAGCAGTGAATCATGGGAGAGATCCTACGAGCAGTACTTC.

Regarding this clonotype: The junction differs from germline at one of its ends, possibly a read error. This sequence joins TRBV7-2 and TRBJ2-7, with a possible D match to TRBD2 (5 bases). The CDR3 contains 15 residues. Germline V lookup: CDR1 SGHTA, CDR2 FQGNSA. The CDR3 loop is CARSLGGGDLREQYF. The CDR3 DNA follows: TGTGCCCGCAGCTTAGGAGGCGGAGACCTTAGAGAGCAGTACTTC.

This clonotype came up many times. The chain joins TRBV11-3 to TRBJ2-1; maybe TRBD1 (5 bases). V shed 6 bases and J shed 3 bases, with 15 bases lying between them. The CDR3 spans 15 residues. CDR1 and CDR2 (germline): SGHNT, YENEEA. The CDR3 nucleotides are TGTGCCAGCAGTCCCCCAGGGCCCCTCTACAATGAGCAGTTCTTC. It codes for CASSPPGPLYNEQFF.

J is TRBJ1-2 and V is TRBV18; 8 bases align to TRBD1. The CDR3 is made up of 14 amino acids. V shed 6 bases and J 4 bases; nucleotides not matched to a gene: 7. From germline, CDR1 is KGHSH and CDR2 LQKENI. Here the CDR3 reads CASSPGQEPYGYTF. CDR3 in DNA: TGTGCCAGCTCTCCGGGACAGGAACCCTATGGCTACACCTTC.

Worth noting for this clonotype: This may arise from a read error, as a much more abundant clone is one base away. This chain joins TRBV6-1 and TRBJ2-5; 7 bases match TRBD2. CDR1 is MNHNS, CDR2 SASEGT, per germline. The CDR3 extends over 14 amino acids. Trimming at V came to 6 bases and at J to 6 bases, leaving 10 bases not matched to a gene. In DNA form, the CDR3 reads TGTGCCAGCAGAATAGATAGCGGGCGAAAGACCCAGTACTTC. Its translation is CASRIDSGRKTQYF.

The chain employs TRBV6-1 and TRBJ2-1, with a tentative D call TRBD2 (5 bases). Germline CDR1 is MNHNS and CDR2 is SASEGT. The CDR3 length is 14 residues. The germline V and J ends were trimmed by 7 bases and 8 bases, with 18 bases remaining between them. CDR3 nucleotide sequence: TGTGCCAGCAACTTCCCTCCTAGCTCCTATGAGCAGTTCTTC. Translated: CASNFPPSSYEQFF.